This entry is about one T cell receptor beta chain. These data originate in a study of regulatory T cells in long-lasting Graves disease. The time point: newly diagnosed GD, antithyroid drugs for less than 3 months. Preparation of the TCR library used RNA extracted from PBMCs. The authors diagnosed Graves' disease using American Thyroid Association guidelines. Trimming pared 6 bases from V and 6 bases from J, leaving 12 bases between. The germline CDR1 and CDR2 sequences are MRHNA and SNTAGT. This CDR3 comprises 13 residues. Investigators prepared the TCR beta libraries by applying iRepertoire HTBI primers and Arm-PCR of CDR3 regions. TCRdb called the multiplex PCR reads again in MiXCR, with one record for every CDR3 protein. The top ten clones hold roughly 9.7% of a sample with about 540,000 distinct CDR3 sequences, roughly 13% of them seen once. The same data also went into a second study, on T cells in Graves' hyperthyroidism and ophthalmopathy. In that study: If no ophthalmopathy progression occurred within 18 months, Graves' hyperthyroidism was stable. A model of 13 V-J pairs discriminated ophthalmopathy from stable hyperthyroidism.

The clonotype originates from a young man with Graves disease. The sequencing used peripheral blood mononuclear cells (PBMCs), collected at new diagnosis, from a patient treated with antithyroid drugs. The rearrangement joins TRBV6-4 to TRBJ2-1; D assignment may be TRBD1 or TRBD2 (5 bases each). Here the CDR3 DNA reads TGTGCCAGCAGGGGGGAGATGGGCAATGAGCAGTTCTTC. Translated, it gives CASRGEMGNEQFF.